The 22 T cell receptor beta chains in this list originate from one sample, sequenced in a study of CXCR3-negative and CXCR3-positive naive CD8 T cells. Their specific antigens are unknown. General observations from the study: CXCR3-expressing naive cells carried TRB CDR3s more hydrophobic than those of CXCR3-negative naive cells.

It was by 5' RACE with UMI labels that the TRB cDNA libraries were prepared. TCRdb re-analyzed the 5' RACE reads; it lists each CDR3 protein once, without DNA. This sample's table has around 150,000 distinct CDR3 sequences. The sample taken for sequencing was naive CXCR3+ CD8+ T cells from blood. Subset of the sample: CD45RO-CCR7+CD27+CD95- naive CD8+ T cells expressing CXCR3 (TNR3+). The receptor set was obtained from a human donor in good health. Some clones in this sample may be carry-over from other donors' samples.

The CDR3 loop reads CASSQDGRGAYEQYF. The chain joins TRBV4-3 to TRBJ2-7; TCRdb reports TRBD2, a call that lacks DNA to check it against. The V gene's germline CDR1 is LGHNA and CDR2 YSLEER. The CDR3 is made up of 15 amino acids.

The V gene is TRBV12-3 or TRBV12-4, the J gene TRBJ2-3; the D call from TCRdb, TRBD2, cannot be confirmed without DNA. This CDR3 is built from 16 residues. CDR3 residues: CASSLLGGAAADTQYF.

The chain has TRBV12-3 or TRBV12-4 and TRBJ1-1. The CDR3 length is 14 residues. The CDR3: CASSLHKMGTEAFF.

The chain has TRBV19 and TRBJ2-1; the D gene TCRdb calls, TRBD2, cannot be checked with no DNA. The CDR3 spans 17 residues. Germline loops: CDR1 LNHDA, CDR2 SQIVND (reference sequence). The CDR3 reads CASSITSGGYFYNEQFF.

The chain combines TRBV7-2 with TRBJ2-5. Germline V gene sequence: CDR1 SGHTA, CDR2 FQGNSA. CDR3 size: 14 residues. The CDR3 sequence: CASSLVAGEETQYF.

The V and J genes are TRBV4-1 and TRBJ2-1. CDR1 MGHRA and CDR2 YSYEKL come from the germline V gene. This CDR3 is built from 15 residues. CDR3 residues: CASSQSISPYNEQFF.

The CDR3 protein is CASSLVQGGLAGPYNEQFF. This chain joins TRBV5-1 and TRBJ2-1; TCRdb proposes TRBD2, but this gene call is untestable without DNA. This CDR3 spans 19 amino acids. Germline V CDR1 and CDR2: SGHRS, YFSETQ.

The chain carries TRBV21-1 and TRBJ2-7. TRBV21-1 is given as a pseudogene. The CDR3 contains 12 residues. The CDR3 loop reads CASSKGPNEQYF.

This sequence joins TRBV12-3 or TRBV12-4 and TRBJ2-5; TCRdb's D gene call, TRBD1, goes unchecked for lack of DNA. The CDR3 length is 15 residues. This chain's CDR3 is CASSPDSPLGETQYF.

The chain uses TRBV3-1 and TRBJ2-3; TCRdb selects TRBD2, and the lack of DNA leaves this call unchecked. The CDR3 is 16 residues long. Per the germline V gene, CDR1 is LGHDT and CDR2 is YNNKEL (reference sequence). CDR3 region: CASSHRSGRRTDTQYF.

CDR3 residues: CASSTGLADYEQYF. V gene TRBV28 combines with J gene TRBJ2-7; there is no DNA to check the TCRdb D call of TRBD2. This CDR3 is 14 amino acids long. From germline, CDR1 is MDHEN and CDR2 SYDVKM.

The gene calls are TRBV20-1 and TRBJ2-7; TCRdb selects TRBD2, and the lack of DNA leaves this call unchecked. The length of the CDR3 is 13 residues. The germline V gene encodes CDR1 DFQATT and CDR2 SNEGSKA (reference sequence). The chain's CDR3 is CSAQTSGRYEQYF.

V gene TRBV28 combines with J gene TRBJ2-3; as DNA is missing, the TRBD1 call by TCRdb cannot be tested. Germline lookup yields CDR1 MDHEN and CDR2 SYDVKM. The CDR3 extends over 14 amino acids. CDR3 protein: CATLRRGAVDTQYF.

The chain couples TRBV18 to TRBJ2-2. The CDR3 is 16 residues long. From germline, CDR1 is KGHSH and CDR2 LQKENI. The CDR3 sequence is CASSPPEGLGTGELFF.

The V gene is TRBV7-9, the J gene TRBJ1-1; TCRdb calls TRBD1, which cannot be checked without DNA. CDR1 is SEHNR and CDR2 is FQNEAQ in the germline V gene (reference sequence). CDR3 length: 17 residues. The CDR3 loop reads CASSSYGTGPSDSEAFF.

This chain joins TRBV7-3 and TRBJ2-7. Germline V lookup: CDR1 SGHTA, CDR2 FQGTGA. The CDR3 spans 16 residues. The CDR3 spells CASSSDGLQGLDEQYF. The full variable domain, rest sourced from reference TRBV7-3 and TRBJ2-7, is GAGVSQTPSNKVTEKGKYVELRCDPISGHTALYWYRQSLGQGPEFLIYFQGTGAADDSGLPNDRFFAVRPEGSVSTLKIQRTERGDSAVYLCASSSDGLQGLDEQYFGPGTRLTVT.

CDR3 sequence: CSVGTYNEQFF. The chain has TRBV29-1 and TRBJ2-1. The CDR3 totals 11 residues. Germline CDR1 and CDR2: SQVTM and ANQGSEA.

The chain uses TRBV6-6 and TRBJ2-2; TCRdb indicates TRBD1, and absent DNA this call remains unverified. This CDR3 comprises 15 residues. Germline V CDR1 and CDR2: MNHNY, SVGAGI (reference sequence). This CDR3 is CASRDLDRGAGELFF.

The chain has TRBV28 and TRBJ2-3; TCRdb indicates TRBD2, and absent DNA this call remains unverified. Germline V gene data show CDR1 as MDHEN and CDR2 as SYDVKM. The CDR3 loop spans 16 amino acids. The CDR3 loop is CASSLILAGVSGTQYF.

The chain has TRBV30 and TRBJ2-7; TCRdb lists TRBD1, though no DNA is available to test this call. There are 17 residues in the CDR3. CDR1 GTSNPN and CDR2 SVGIG come from the germline V gene (reference sequence). CDR3: CAWSVRLGTGRGYEQYF.

The rearrangement uses TRBV7-9 and TRBJ1-1; TCRdb selects TRBD1, and the lack of DNA leaves this call unchecked. Germline CDR1 reads SEHNR; CDR2 reads FQNEAQ (reference sequence). This CDR3 has 14 amino acids. The CDR3 sequence: CASRGGGLNTEAFF.

This chain connects TRBV5-1 to TRBJ2-1; TCRdb names TRBD2, which stays unverified in the absence of DNA. CDR3 length: 16 amino acids. CDR1 is SGHRS, CDR2 YFSETQ, per germline. Here the CDR3 reads CASSLYAGAMGNEQFF. The entire variable domain, with the rest obtained from reference TRBV5-1 and TRBJ2-1, is as follows: KAGVTQTPRYLIKTRGQQVTLSCSPISGHRSVSWYQQTPGQGLQFLFEYFSETQRNKGNFPGRFSGRQFSNSRSEMNVSTLELGDSALYLCASSLYAGAMGNEQFFGPGTRLTVL.